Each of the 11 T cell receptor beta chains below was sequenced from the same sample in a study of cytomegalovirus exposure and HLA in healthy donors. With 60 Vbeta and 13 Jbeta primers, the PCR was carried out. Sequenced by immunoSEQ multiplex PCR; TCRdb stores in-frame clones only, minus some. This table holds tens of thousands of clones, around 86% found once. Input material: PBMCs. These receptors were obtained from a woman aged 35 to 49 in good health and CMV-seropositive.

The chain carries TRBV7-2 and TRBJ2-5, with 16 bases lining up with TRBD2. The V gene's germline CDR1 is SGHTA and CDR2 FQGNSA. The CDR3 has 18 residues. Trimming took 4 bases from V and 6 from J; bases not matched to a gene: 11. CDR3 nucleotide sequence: TGTGCCAGCAGCTCCCCCTCGGGACTAGCGGGGGGGCCGAAGACCCAGTACTTC. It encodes CASSSPSGLAGGPKTQYF. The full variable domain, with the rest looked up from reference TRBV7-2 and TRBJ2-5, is GAGVSQSPSNKVTEKGKDVELRCDPISGHTALYWYRQSLGQGLEFLIYFQGNSAPDKSGLPSDRFSAERTGGSVSTLTIQRTQQEDSAVYLCASSSPSGLAGGPKTQYFGPGTRLLVL.

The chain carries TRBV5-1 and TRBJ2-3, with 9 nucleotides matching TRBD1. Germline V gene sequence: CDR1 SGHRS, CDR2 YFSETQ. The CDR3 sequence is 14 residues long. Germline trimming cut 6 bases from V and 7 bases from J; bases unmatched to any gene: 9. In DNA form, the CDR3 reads TGCGCCAGCATGGTGGGACAGGGTGCGAATACGCAGTATTTT. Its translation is CASMVGQGANTQYF.

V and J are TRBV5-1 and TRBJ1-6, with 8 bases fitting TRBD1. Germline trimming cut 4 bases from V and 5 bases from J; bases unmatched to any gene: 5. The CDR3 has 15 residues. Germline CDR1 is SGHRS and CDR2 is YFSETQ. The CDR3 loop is CASSPMDRDNSPLHF. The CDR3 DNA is TGCGCCAGCAGCCCGATGGACAGGGATAATTCACCCCTCCACTTT.

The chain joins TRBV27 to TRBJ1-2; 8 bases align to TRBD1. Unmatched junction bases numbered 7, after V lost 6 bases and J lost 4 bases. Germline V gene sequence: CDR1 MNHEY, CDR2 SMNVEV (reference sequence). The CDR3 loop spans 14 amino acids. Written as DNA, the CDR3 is TGTGCCAGCAGACCGACAGGGGAAAGCTATGGCTACACCTTC. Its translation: CASRPTGESYGYTF.

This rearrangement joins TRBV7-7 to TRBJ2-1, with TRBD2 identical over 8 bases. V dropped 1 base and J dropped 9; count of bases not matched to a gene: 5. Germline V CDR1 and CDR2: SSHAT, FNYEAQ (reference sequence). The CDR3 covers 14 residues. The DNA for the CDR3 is TGTGCCAGCAGCTTAGGGACTAGCCGGGGTGAGCAGTTCTTC. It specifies CASSLGTSRGEQFF.

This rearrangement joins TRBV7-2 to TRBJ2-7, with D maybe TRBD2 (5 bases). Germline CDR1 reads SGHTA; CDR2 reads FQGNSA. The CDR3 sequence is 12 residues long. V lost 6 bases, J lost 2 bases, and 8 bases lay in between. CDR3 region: CASRAGAYEQYF. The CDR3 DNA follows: TGTGCCAGCAGGGCCGGGGCCTACGAGCAGTACTTC.

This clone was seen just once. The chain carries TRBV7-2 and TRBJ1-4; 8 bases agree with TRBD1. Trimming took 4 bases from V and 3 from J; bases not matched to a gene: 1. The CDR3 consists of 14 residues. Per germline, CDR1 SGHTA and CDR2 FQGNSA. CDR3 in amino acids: CASSSTGANEKLFF. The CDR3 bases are TGTGCCAGCAGCTCGACAGGGGCTAATGAAAAACTGTTTTTT.

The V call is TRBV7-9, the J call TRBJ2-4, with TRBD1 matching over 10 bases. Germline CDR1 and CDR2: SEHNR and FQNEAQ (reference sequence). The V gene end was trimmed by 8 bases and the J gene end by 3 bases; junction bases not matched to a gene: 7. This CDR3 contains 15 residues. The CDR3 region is CASCRDRGNKNIQYF. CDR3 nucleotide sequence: TGTGCCAGCTGTCGGGACAGGGGAAACAAAAACATTCAGTACTTC.

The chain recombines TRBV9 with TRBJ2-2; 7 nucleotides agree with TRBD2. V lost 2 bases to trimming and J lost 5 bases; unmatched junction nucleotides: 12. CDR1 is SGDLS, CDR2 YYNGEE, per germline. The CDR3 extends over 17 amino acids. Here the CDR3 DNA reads TGTGCCAGCAGCGTGGGGAGGGTGCGGGGCCTTACCGGGGAGCTGTTTTTT. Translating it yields CASSVGRVRGLTGELFF.

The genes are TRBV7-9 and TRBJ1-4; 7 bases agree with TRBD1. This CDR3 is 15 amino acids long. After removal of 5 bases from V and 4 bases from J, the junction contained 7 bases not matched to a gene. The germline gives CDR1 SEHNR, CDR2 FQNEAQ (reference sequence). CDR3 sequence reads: CASSARQGDNEKLFF. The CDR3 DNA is TGTGCCAGCAGCGCCCGCCAGGGGGATAATGAAAAACTGTTTTTT.

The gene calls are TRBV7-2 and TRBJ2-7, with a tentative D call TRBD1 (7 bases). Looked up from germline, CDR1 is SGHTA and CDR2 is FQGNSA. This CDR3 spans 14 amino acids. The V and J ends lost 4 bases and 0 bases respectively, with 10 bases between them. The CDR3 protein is CASSSQGGSYEQYF. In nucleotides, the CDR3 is TGTGCCAGCAGCTCGCAGGGGGGCTCCTACGAGCAGTACTTC. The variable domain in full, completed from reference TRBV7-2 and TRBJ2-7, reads GAGVSQSPSNKVTEKGKDVELRCDPISGHTALYWYRQSLGQGLEFLIYFQGNSAPDKSGLPSDRFSAERTGGSVSTLTIQRTQQEDSAVYLCASSSQGGSYEQYFGPGTRLTVT.